This passage covers 25 T cell receptor beta chains from one sample sequenced in a study of cytomegalovirus exposure and HLA in healthy donors (dated by TCRdb to 2016 to 2017). Receptor amplification or capture employed the immunoSEQ multiplex PCR assay. A mixture of 60 forward primers for TCR Vbeta segments and 13 reverse primers for TCR Jbeta segments was used in the multiplex PCR. This immuneACCESS table, as held by TCRdb, lists in-frame sequences with V and J called but not all clones. Of the missing ones, under half trace to an unresolved V gene in checked studies; the others have no known cause. This sample lists about 150,000 clones; roughly 10% were detected once. The ten biggest clones cover under 2% of the sample. The sequenced sample consisted of PBMCs. These TCRs come from a man aged 50 to 59 in good health and CMV-seronegative.

Only a few counts were recorded for this clone. The chain recombines TRBV5-1 with TRBJ2-2; D unresolved. Germline V gene lookup returns CDR1 SGHRS and CDR2 YFSETQ. The CDR3 loop spans 14 amino acids. The V end lost 2 bases, the J end lost 3 bases, and 8 bases lay between the germline ends. CDR3 sequence (DNA): TGCGCCAGCAGCTTCTCGCAGGACACCGGGGAGCTGTTTTTT. It translates to CASSFSQDTGELFF.

This clone was observed a handful of times. The chain uses TRBV10-3 and TRBJ1-6, with 7 bases lining up with TRBD1. The ends lost 0 bases at V and 7 bases at J; junction bases unmatched: 0. Germline V lookup: CDR1 ENHRY, CDR2 SYGVKD. The CDR3 has 14 residues. The CDR3 DNA reads as TGTGCCATCAGTGAGTCACAGGGGAATTCACCCCTCCACTTT. Translating it yields CAISESQGNSPLHF.

The chain joins TRBV2 to TRBJ1-4; no definite D call. Trimming took 7 bases from V and 6 from J, leaving 9 bases between them. The CDR3 is 12 residues long. CDR1 SNHLY and CDR2 FYNNEI come from the germline V gene. CDR3 amino acids: CASTEMDEKLFF. CDR3 sequence (DNA): TGTGCCAGCACAGAAATGGATGAAAAACTGTTTTTT.

The chain couples TRBV7-2 to TRBJ2-7; D gene ambiguous. The CDR3 contains 15 residues. From germline, CDR1 is SGHTA and CDR2 FQGNSA. V lost 5 bases and J lost 0, with 14 bases in between. The CDR3 protein is CASSPVHLVSYEQYF. The CDR3 coding sequence is TGTGCCAGCAGCCCAGTTCATCTGGTCTCCTACGAGCAGTACTTC.

This clone turned up a few times. The rearrangement joins TRBV11-1 to TRBJ2-3, with D perhaps TRBD2 (6 bases). The V gene's germline CDR1 is SGHAT and CDR2 FQDESV (reference sequence). The CDR3 is 14 amino acids. V dropped 4 bases and J dropped 2 bases, with 10 bases sitting between them. The chain's CDR3 is CASSSEGLTDTQYF. In DNA, the CDR3 is TGTGCCAGCAGCTCGGAGGGGCTCACAGATACGCAGTATTTT.

The table lists this clone with a few counts. The V call is TRBV11-2, the J call TRBJ2-1; 10 positions agree with TRBD1. V gave up 7 bases and J gave up 4 bases; unmatched junction bases: 10. CDR1 is SGHAT, CDR2 FQNNGV, per germline. The CDR3 is made up of 16 amino acids. CDR3 in amino acids: CASNRDSGQGYNEQFF. The CDR3 region has the DNA TGTGCCAGCAACCGCGATTCGGGACAGGGGTACAATGAGCAGTTCTTC.

This sequence joins TRBV7-9 and TRBJ2-5, with a weak D call TRBD2 (5 bases). The J call is uncertain, as TRBJ2-7 better fits the DNA end. The CDR3 spans 14 residues. Germline loops: CDR1 SEHNR, CDR2 FQNEAQ (reference sequence). The CDR3 loop reads CASSLTGEGLEQYF. The CDR3 DNA reads TGTGCCAGCAGCTTAACCGGGGAAGGGCTCGAGCAGTACTTC.

The chain links TRBV6-5 to TRBJ2-1, with 7 bases aligning to TRBD2. The CDR3 sequence is 15 residues long. The V gene's germline CDR1 is MNHEY and CDR2 SVGAGI. V was clipped by 4 bases and J by 2 bases; unmatched bases: 5. The CDR3 region has the DNA TGTGCCAGCAGTTTCACGGGAGGTGCCTACAATGAGCAGTTCTTC. This translates into CASSFTGGAYNEQFF.

This clone turned up a few times. The V gene is TRBV21-1, the J gene TRBJ2-7; the table assigns TRBD2, which was not confirmed against the DNA. TRBV21-1 is a recognized pseudogene. The CDR3 extends over 19 amino acids. CDR3 in amino acids: CASSKERGLLAGGRYEQYF. The CDR3 DNA is TGTGCCAGCAGCAAAGAGAGGGGCTTACTAGCGGGAGGGAGGTACGAGCAGTACTTC.

This clone was detected a few times. The chain recombines TRBV29-1 with TRBJ2-7, with 8 bases aligning to TRBD1. Germline V gene lookup returns CDR1 SQVTM and CDR2 ANQGSEA. This CDR3 contains 13 residues. The V segment lost 7 bases and the J segment 3 bases; nucleotides outside the gene matches: 8. The CDR3 bases are TGCAGCGCTGGGACAGGAGGCAACTACGAGCAGTACTTC. This encodes CSAGTGGNYEQYF.

This clone was seen only a few times. DNA for the CDR3: TGTGCCAGCAGTGGGATGCGAGCGGGGGCGTGGGGGAATGAGCAGTTCTTC. Translating gives CASSGMRAGAWGNEQFF. This rearrangement joins TRBV25-1 to TRBJ2-1; 8 bases match TRBD2. This CDR3 has 17 residues. Losses at the gene ends were 4 bases for V and 7 bases for J; bases not matched to a gene: 15. Germline-derived CDR1 and CDR2 are MGHDK and SYGVNS.

The genes are TRBV5-6 and TRBJ1-2; D is unresolved. The CDR3 has 14 residues. Germline values: CDR1 SGHDT, CDR2 YYEEEE. Trimming pared 0 bases from V and 3 bases from J, leaving 9 bases between. CDR3 bases: TGTGCCAGCAGCTTGGGGGGAGGCCACTATGGCTACACCTTC. It encodes CASSLGGGHYGYTF. The whole variable domain, filled in from reference TRBV5-6 and TRBJ1-2, reads DAGVTQSPTHLIKTRGQQVTLRCSPKSGHDTVSWYQQALGQGPQFIFQYYEEEERQRGNFPDRFSGHQFPNYSSELNVNALLLGDSALYLCASSLGGGHYGYTFGSGTRLTVV.

V usage is TRBV19 and J usage is TRBJ1-2; 7 nucleotides align to TRBD1. The CDR3 totals 13 residues. Looked up from germline, CDR1 is LNHDA and CDR2 is SQIVND (reference sequence). With 6 bases clipped from V and 3 bases from J, the junction kept 4 bases outside the gene matches. Here the CDR3 DNA reads TGTGCCAGTAGCCTTACAGGGGACTATGGCTACACCTTC. Amino acid sequence: CASSLTGDYGYTF.

This clone showed up just a few times. The chain recombines TRBV28 with TRBJ1-5; TRBD1 agrees at 7 bases. The CDR3 is made up of 18 amino acids. Per the germline V gene, CDR1 is MDHEN and CDR2 is SYDVKM. The junction had 11 bases not matched to a gene; V was cut back by 1 base and J by 2 bases. DNA of the CDR3: TGTGCCAGCAGTTTATTCGGGGCAGGGGGAGGCGGCAATCAGCCCCAGCATTTT. Translated: CASSLFGAGGGGNQPQHF. Complete variable domain (other parts from reference TRBV28 and TRBJ1-5): DVKVTQSSRYLVKRTGEKVFLECVQDMDHENMFWYRQDPGLGLRLIYFSYDVKMKEKGDIPEGYSVSREKKERFSLILESASTNQTSMYLCASSLFGAGGGGNQPQHFGDGTRLSIL.

This clone was counted between two and nine times. In DNA, the CDR3 is TGTGCCAGTAACAAACTCGGGACAGTGGGAACCACAGATACGCAGTATTTT. Translated, it gives CASNKLGTVGTTDTQYF. The rearrangement joins TRBV19 to TRBJ2-3, with TRBD1 matching over 7 bases. Trimming cost V 7 bases and J 2 bases; bases outside gene matches: 15. There are 17 residues in the CDR3. Germline CDR1 is LNHDA and CDR2 is SQIVND (reference sequence).

This clone showed up just a few times. V is TRBV19 and J is TRBJ2-3; TRBD2 agrees at 8 bases. The V and J ends lost 3 bases and 0 bases, in that order; junction bases with no gene match: 8. The CDR3 is made up of 17 amino acids. Germline lookup yields CDR1 LNHDA and CDR2 SQIVND (reference sequence). CDR3 in amino acids: CASSMTSVEYSTDTQYF. The CDR3 region has the DNA TGTGCCAGTAGTATGACTAGCGTGGAGTATAGCACAGATACGCAGTATTTT.

This clone was counted only a few times. The V call is TRBV7-9, the J call TRBJ2-2, with TRBD1 identical over 10 bases. With V trimmed by 5 bases and J by 7 bases, 10 bases remained unmatched. The CDR3 extends over 16 amino acids. CDR1 and CDR2 (germline): SEHNR, FQNEAQ (reference sequence). This CDR3 reads CASSPYRQGAGGELFF. The CDR3 region has the DNA TGTGCCAGCAGCCCCTATCGACAGGGGGCAGGCGGGGAGCTGTTTTTT.

This clone has only a few counts. The chain uses TRBV19 and TRBJ2-1; D may be TRBD1 (6 bases). Trimming stripped 5 bases from V and 1 base from J, with 12 bases between. The CDR3 covers 15 residues. Germline loops: CDR1 LNHDA, CDR2 SQIVND (reference sequence). The DNA of the CDR3 is TGTGCCAGTAGTCCAGGGGACCTATCCTACAATGAGCAGTTCTTC. This sequence encodes CASSPGDLSYNEQFF.

The V and J genes are TRBV2 and TRBJ2-5; 8 bases align to TRBD2. The J call may be incorrect, as the DNA end agrees better with TRBJ2-7. CDR1 SNHLY and CDR2 FYNNEI come from the germline V gene. The CDR3 sequence is 15 residues long. This CDR3 reads CASSVSGRGGYEQYF. The DNA for the CDR3 is TGTGCCAGCAGCGTAAGCGGGAGAGGGGGCTACGAGCAGTACTTC.

V usage is TRBV28 and J usage is TRBJ2-2; possibly TRBD2 for D (6 bases). There are 18 residues in the CDR3. Germline loops: CDR1 MDHEN, CDR2 SYDVKM. Deletions cut 7 bases from V and 2 bases from J, with 23 bases between. The CDR3 here is CASTPTLGTQINTGELFF. The CDR3 DNA reads TGTGCCAGCACCCCTACCCTCGGGACTCAGATTAACACCGGGGAGCTGTTTTTT. Combining the CDR3 with reference TRBV28 and TRBJ2-2 gives the whole variable domain DVKVTQSSRYLVKRTGEKVFLECVQDMDHENMFWYRQDPGLGLRLIYFSYDVKMKEKGDIPEGYSVSREKKERFSLILESASTNQTSMYLCASTPTLGTQINTGELFFGEGSRLTVL.

The chain links TRBV6-4 to TRBJ2-7; a possible D gene is TRBD1 (5 bases). The CDR3 has 13 amino acids. Trimming cost V 10 bases and J 5 bases, with 18 bases left between them. CDR1 MRHNA and CDR2 SNTAGT come from the germline V gene. The chain's CDR3 is CATVGQAGHEQYF. In nucleotides, the CDR3 is TGTGCCACCGTGGGGCAGGCCGGCCACGAGCAGTACTTC.

This clone was counted a few times. The V gene is TRBV11-2, the J gene TRBJ2-5, with 8 bases that match TRBD1. CDR1 and CDR2 from the germline V gene are SGHAT and FQNNGV. The CDR3 is made up of 15 amino acids. The J segment lost 5 bases and the V segment lost 4 bases, leaving 9 bases of the junction unmatched. The CDR3 DNA reads TGTGCCAGCAGCTCCATCAGGGGGCGTGGGGAGACCCAGTACTTC. Protein sequence: CASSSIRGRGETQYF.

This clone came up a few times. The rearrangement joins TRBV2 to TRBJ1-5; 7 nucleotides line up with TRBD1. The length of the CDR3 is 15 residues. Germline V gene data show CDR1 as SNHLY and CDR2 as FYNNEI. Trimming cost V 6 bases and J 1 base; bases outside gene matches: 6. The CDR3 reads CASSWDSRSNQPQHF. The CDR3 bases are TGTGCCAGCAGCTGGGACAGCCGAAGCAATCAGCCCCAGCATTTT.

This chain links TRBV6-5 with TRBJ1-4, with 8 nucleotides matching TRBD1. Germline trimming cut 2 bases from V and 4 bases from J; bases unmatched to any gene: 3. CDR3 length: 15 residues. CDR1 is MNHEY and CDR2 is SVGAGI in the germline V gene. DNA for the CDR3: TGTGCCAGCAGTTACCGGACAGGGCTTAATGAAAAACTGTTTTTT. This gives the protein CASSYRTGLNEKLFF.

This clone was seen a handful of times. The chain links TRBV7-3 to TRBJ2-1; 10 positions agree with TRBD2. CDR3 length: 15 amino acids. Looked up from germline, CDR1 is SGHTA and CDR2 is FQGTGA. J gave up 4 bases and V 2 bases, and 2 bases lay outside the gene matches. The CDR3, as DNA: TGTGCCAGCAGCTTACTAGCGGGGGAATACAATGAGCAGTTCTTC. Its translation is CASSLLAGEYNEQFF.